The sequence of this T cell receptor (beta chain) was determined in a study of cytomegalovirus exposure and HLA in healthy donors. Study context: A previous analysis identified approximately 120 million unique TCR beta sequences derived from around 200 million T cells. Whole-study findings and limits: Being productive about 87% or about 30% of the time was typical of most TCR beta V segments in an earlier analysis. A later analysis reportedly found fewer N-insertions in an Asian-associated ancestry cluster than the approximately 670-donor mean.

The primer mix had 60 Vbeta and 13 Jbeta primers. TCRdb's copy holds only in-frame clones and misses some; the assay was immunoSEQ multiplex PCR. This sample yields about 130,000 clones, of which about 80% are seen a single time; approximately 10% belongs to the top ten. The donors (healthy individuals) were bone marrow donors. This clone showed up just once. What it recognizes is unknown. Trimming took 7 bases from V and 5 from J, leaving 20 bases between them. This CDR3 contains 15 residues. The germline gives CDR1 MDHEN, CDR2 SYDVKM. Sequencing input: PBMCs. The chain links TRBV28 to TRBJ1-1; no definite D call. The receptor comes from a man aged 25 to 45 in good health and CMV-seropositive. The CDR3 spells CASIPTGVHVTEAFF. The CDR3 nucleotides are TGTGCCAGCATCCCCACCGGGGTGCATGTGACTGAAGCTTTCTTT.